This is a list of T cell receptor beta chains from one sample in a study of cytomegalovirus exposure and HLA in healthy donors. Some clones are missing from TCRdb's copy, which holds only in-frame ones; the method was immunoSEQ multiplex PCR. Altogether fewer than 200,000 clones are present, roughly 70% being singletons, with the ten largest covering 1.5% to 2%. The sample consisted of PBMCs. Receptor source: a woman under 40 in good health and CMV-seronegative. CDR3s include the opening cysteine and the closing phenylalanine or tryptophan. A D gene is named only where the DNA matches it firmly. For some rows the clone size is stated as once, few or many, or as a class when expanded; others skip it.

CDR3 length	clone size	V gene	D gene	J gene	CDR3 protein	CDR3 DNA
16	-	TRBV7-6	TRBD1	TRBJ2-7	CASSLVGQGASYEQYF	TGTGCCAGCAGCTTAGTTGGACAGGGGGCGTCTTACGAGCAGTACTTC
12	-	TRBV7-9	-	TRBJ2-7	CASSARSGEQYF	TGTGCCAGCAGCGCCCGTTCGGGCGAGCAGTACTTC
13	few	TRBV5-1	-	TRBJ1-5	CASSPDGDQPQHF	TGCGCCAGCAGCCCCGACGGGGATCAGCCCCAGCATTTT
19	few	TRBV12-5	-	TRBJ2-1	CASGLEISRGSGLYNEQFF	TGTGCTAGTGGTTTGGAGATATCTCGGGGGAGCGGCCTTTACAATGAGCAGTTCTTC
13	-	TRBV2	TRBD1	TRBJ2-3	CASSRGRTDTQYF	TGTGCCAGCTCCAGGGGGCGGACAGATACGCAGTATTTT
16	-	TRBV27	TRBD2	TRBJ2-7	CASSPQAGLIAREQYF	TGTGCCAGCAGTCCCCAAGCGGGACTAATAGCTCGCGAGCAGTACTTC
16	-	TRBV5-1	TRBD1	TRBJ2-2	CASSWGDRTPAGELFF	TGCGCCAGCAGCTGGGGGGACAGGACACCAGCCGGGGAGCTGTTTTTT
12	-	TRBV2	-	TRBJ1-2	CATADGVASYTF	TGTGCCACCGCAGACGGAGTTGCGAGCTACACCTTC
14	-	TRBV19	-	TRBJ2-7	CASSIGGAVDEQYF	TGTGCCAGTAGTATCGGCGGGGCTGTCGACGAGCAGTACTTC
13	-	TRBV10-3	-	TRBJ1-2	CAISGSRGHGYTF	TGTGCCATCAGTGGATCCAGGGGCCATGGCTACACCTTC
15	-	TRBV7-9	TRBD2	TRBJ2-1	CASSFAGTRDNEQFF	TGTGCCAGCAGCTTTGCCGGGACTAGGGACAATGAGCAGTTCTTC
17	once	TRBV7-6	TRBD1	TRBJ2-6	CASSSGTGYSGANVLTF	TGTGCCAGCAGCTCCGGGACAGGGTACTCTGGGGCCAACGTCCTGACTTTC
10	-	TRBV5-5	TRBD1	TRBJ1-1	CARMTGRAFF	TGTGCCAGGATGACAGGGCGAGCTTTCTTT
15	-	TRBV7-2	-	TRBJ1-5	CASGLVVGGDQPQHF	TGTGCCAGCGGCTTAGTAGTAGGGGGAGATCAGCCCCAGCATTTT
16	-	TRBV5-6	TRBD2	TRBJ2-5	CASSLIAGGVQETQYF	TGTGCCAGCAGCTTAATAGCGGGGGGGGTACAAGAGACCCAGTACTTC
16	-	TRBV19	-	TRBJ1-3	CASSSPWSFSGNTIYF	TGTGCCAGTAGTTCGCCCTGGAGCTTCTCTGGAAACACCATATATTTT
13	-	TRBV6-6	TRBD1	TRBJ2-5	CASSHRGPETQYF	TGTGCCAGCAGTCATAGGGGGCCGGAGACCCAGTACTTC
15	-	TRBV7-2	TRBD1	TRBJ2-3	CASSLAGTGAPKLYF	TGTGCCAGCAGCTTAGCCGGGACAGGGGCCCCGAAGTTGTATTTT
15	-	TRBV7-9	-	TRBJ2-7	CASSSRTASSYEQYF	TGTGCCAGCAGCTCCCGGACTGCCTCCTCCTACGAGCAGTACTTC
13	-	TRBV11-2	-	TRBJ2-3	CASSLGLADTQYF	TGTGCCAGCAGCTTAGGGCTAGCCGATACGCAGTATTTT
16	-	TRBV27	TRBD1	TRBJ2-7	CASSLTPTGPLYEQYF	TGTGCCAGCAGTTTAACCCCGACAGGGCCCCTCTACGAGCAGTACTTC
14	-	TRBV6-6	-	TRBJ2-1	CASSSSAARDEQFF	TGTGCCAGCAGTTCGTCAGCGGCGCGGGATGAGCAGTTCTTC
14	-	TRBV28	-	TRBJ1-2	CASIKSRDTCGYTF	TGTGCCAGCATTAAATCCAGGGACACCTGTGGCTACACCTTC
16	-	TRBV7-6	-	TRBJ1-2	CASSLIPEAANYGYTF	TGTGCCAGCAGCTTAATCCCCGAGGCAGCTAACTATGGCTACACCTTC
14	-	TRBV7-2	-	TRBJ2-5	CASSLGAAGETQYF	TGTGCCAGCAGCTTAGGGGCGGCGGGAGAGACCCAGTACTTC
15	-	TRBV5-1	-	TRBJ1-1	CASSLGDITNTEAFF	TGCGCCAGCAGCTTGGGCGACATCACGAACACTGAAGCTTTCTTT
14	once	TRBV29-1	-	TRBJ2-7	CSGYSHLPPYEQYF	TGCAGCGGCTATAGCCACCTGCCCCCTTACGAGCAGTACTTC
11	once	TRBV29-1	-	TRBJ1-1	CSVDKGGEAFF	TGCAGCGTCGACAAGGGAGGTGAAGCTTTCTTT
16	-	TRBV9	-	TRBJ2-5	CASSGQLHTSQETQYF	TGTGCCAGCAGCGGCCAACTACACACTAGTCAAGAGACCCAGTACTTC
15	-	TRBV4-1	-	TRBJ2-2	CASSQDGAAPGELFF	TGCGCCAGCAGCCAAGATGGGGCAGCCCCGGGGGAGCTGTTTTTT
11	-	TRBV20-1	-	TRBJ2-5	CSAVLWGPVDF	TGCAGTGCTGTCCTTTGGGGGCCTGTAGACTTC